This T cell receptor (beta chain) was captured by sequencing in a study of T cell clusters in autoimmune cytopenias. Study overall: TRB sequencing had a median approximately 52,000 reads and 2,350 distinct clonotypes per sample.

TRB rearrangements were amplified by touch-down multiplex PCR with mixed TRB-A/B primers. TCRdb derives one entry per CDR3 protein from the multiplex PCR reads, leaving out DNA. The repertoire table contains about 3,900 distinct CDR3 sequences. Considering frequency, this clonotype is medium-sized. Tens of thousands of genome equivalents of blood DNA were amplified for TRB. The CDR3 extends over 16 amino acids. Germline V CDR1 and CDR2: MNHEY, SVGAGI. This rearrangement joins TRBV6-5 to TRBJ2-2; TCRdb lists TRBD1, though no DNA is available to test this call. The sequenced sample was peripheral blood. The clonotype comes from a human donor with an autoimmune cytopenia or autoimmune hepatitis (not recorded which). The CDR3 region is CASSTRDRGPPGELFF.